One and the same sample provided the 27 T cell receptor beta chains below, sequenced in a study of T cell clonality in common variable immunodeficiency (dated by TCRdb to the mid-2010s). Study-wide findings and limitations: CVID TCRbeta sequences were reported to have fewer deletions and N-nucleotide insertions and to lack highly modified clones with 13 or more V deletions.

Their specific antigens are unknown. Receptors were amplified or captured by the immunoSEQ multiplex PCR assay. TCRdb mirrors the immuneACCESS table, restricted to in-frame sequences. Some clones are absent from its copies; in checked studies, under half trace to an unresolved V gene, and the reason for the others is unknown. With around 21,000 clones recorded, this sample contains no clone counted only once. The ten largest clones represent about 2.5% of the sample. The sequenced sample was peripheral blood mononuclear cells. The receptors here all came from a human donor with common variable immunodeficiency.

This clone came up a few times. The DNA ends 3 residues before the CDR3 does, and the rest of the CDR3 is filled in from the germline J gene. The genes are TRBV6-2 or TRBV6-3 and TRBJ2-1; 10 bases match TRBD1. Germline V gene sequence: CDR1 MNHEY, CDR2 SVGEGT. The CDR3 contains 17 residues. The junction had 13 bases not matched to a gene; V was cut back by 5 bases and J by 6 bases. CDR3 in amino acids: CASSPATGTGEGNEQFF. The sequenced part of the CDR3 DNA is TGTGCCAGCAGTCCCGCGACCGGGACAGGGGAAGGCAATGAG.

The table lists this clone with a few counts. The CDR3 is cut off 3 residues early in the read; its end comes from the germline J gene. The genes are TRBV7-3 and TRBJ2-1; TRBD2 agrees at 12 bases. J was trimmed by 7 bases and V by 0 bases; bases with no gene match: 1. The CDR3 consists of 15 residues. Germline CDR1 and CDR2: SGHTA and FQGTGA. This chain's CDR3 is CASSLTGTSGNEQFF. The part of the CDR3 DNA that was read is TGTGCCAGCAGCTTAACCGGGACTAGCGGGAATGAG. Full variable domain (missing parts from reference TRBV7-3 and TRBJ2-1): GAGVSQTPSNKVTEKGKYVELRCDPISGHTALYWYRQSLGQGPEFLIYFQGTGAADDSGLPNDRFFAVRPEGSVSTLKIQRTERGDSAVYLCASSLTGTSGNEQFFGPGTRLTVL.

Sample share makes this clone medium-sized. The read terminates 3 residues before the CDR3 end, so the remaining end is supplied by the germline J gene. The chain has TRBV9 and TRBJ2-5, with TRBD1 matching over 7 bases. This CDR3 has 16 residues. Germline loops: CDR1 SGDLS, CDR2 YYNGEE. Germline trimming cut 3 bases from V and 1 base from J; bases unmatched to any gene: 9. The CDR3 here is CASSAAGTAPQETQYF. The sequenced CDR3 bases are TGTGCCAGCAGCGCAGCCGGGACAGCGCCCCAAGAGACC.

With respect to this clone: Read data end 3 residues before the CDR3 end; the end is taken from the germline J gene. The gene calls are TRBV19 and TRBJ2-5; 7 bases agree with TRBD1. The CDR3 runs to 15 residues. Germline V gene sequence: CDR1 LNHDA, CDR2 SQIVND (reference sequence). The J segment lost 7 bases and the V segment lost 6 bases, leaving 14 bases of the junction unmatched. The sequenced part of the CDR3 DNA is TGTGCCAGTAGCGCCCGGGACAGCCGGTCCCCGACC. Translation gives CASSARDSRSPT. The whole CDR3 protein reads CASSARDSRSPTQYF.

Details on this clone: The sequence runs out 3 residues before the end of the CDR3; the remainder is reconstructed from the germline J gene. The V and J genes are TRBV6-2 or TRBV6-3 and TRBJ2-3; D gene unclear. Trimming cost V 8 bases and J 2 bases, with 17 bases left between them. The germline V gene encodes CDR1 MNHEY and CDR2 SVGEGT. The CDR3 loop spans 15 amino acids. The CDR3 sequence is CASSLSSGSTDTQYF. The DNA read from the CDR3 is TGTGCCAGCTCTCTATCCTCCGGGTCCACAGATACG.

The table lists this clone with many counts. The covered CDR3 bases are TGTGCCAGCTCACCCTTGAGTTCAGTGCGGACTAGCGGTTTCAGCTCCTACAATGAG. This translates into CASSPLSSVRTSGFSSYNE. The entire CDR3 is CASSPLSSVRTSGFSSYNEQFF. V gene TRBV18 combines with J gene TRBJ2-1, with 10 bases matching TRBD2. The read ends 3 residues before the CDR3 terminus; that terminus is restored from the germline J gene. J lost 0 bases, V lost 3 bases, and 20 bases had no gene match. This CDR3 is built from 22 residues. CDR1 and CDR2 from the germline V gene are KGHSH and LQKENI.

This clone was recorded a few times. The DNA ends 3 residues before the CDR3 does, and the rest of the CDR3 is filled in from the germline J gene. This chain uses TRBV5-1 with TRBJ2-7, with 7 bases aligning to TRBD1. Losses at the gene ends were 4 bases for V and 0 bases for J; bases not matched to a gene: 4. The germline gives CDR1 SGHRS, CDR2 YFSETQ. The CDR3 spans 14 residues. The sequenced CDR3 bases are TGCGCCAGCAGCCTGGACAGGATCTCCTACGAG. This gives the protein CASSLDRISYE. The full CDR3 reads CASSLDRISYEQYF.

Incomplete CDR3 DNA: TGTGCCAGCAGCGCGGGACAGGGCAATCAGCCC. It yields the protein CASSAGQGNQP. The entire CDR3 sequence reads CASSAGQGNQPQHF. The chain joins TRBV7-9 to TRBJ1-5; 8 nucleotides align to TRBD1. The CDR3 end falls 3 residues outside the read, so it is completed with the germline J gene. CDR3 size: 14 residues. CDR1 is SEHNR, CDR2 FQNEAQ, per germline (reference sequence). Trimming at V came to 5 bases and at J to 2 bases, leaving 2 bases not matched to a gene. Filled out from reference TRBV7-9 and TRBJ1-5, the complete variable domain reads DTGVSQNPRHKITKRGQNVTFRCDPISEHNRLYWYRQTLGQGPEFLTYFQNEAQLEKSRLLSDRFSAERPKGSFSTLEIQRTEQGDSAMYLCASSAGQGNQPQHFGDGTRLSIL.

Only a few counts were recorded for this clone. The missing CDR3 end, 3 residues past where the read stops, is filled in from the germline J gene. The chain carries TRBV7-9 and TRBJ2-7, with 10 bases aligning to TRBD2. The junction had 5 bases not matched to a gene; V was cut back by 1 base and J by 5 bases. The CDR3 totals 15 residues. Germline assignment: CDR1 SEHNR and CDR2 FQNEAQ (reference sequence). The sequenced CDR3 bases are TGTGCCAGCAGCTTAGGTGCTAGCGGGAGCCACGAG. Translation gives CASSLGASGSHE. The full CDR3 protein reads CASSLGASGSHEQYF.

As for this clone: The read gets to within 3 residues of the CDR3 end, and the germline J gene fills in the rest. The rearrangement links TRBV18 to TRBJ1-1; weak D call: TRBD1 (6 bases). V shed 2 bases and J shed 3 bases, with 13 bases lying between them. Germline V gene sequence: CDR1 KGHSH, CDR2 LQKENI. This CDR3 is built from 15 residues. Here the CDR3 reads CASSPNTGLDTEAFF. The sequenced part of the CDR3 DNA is TGTGCCAGCTCACCAAACACAGGGTTGGACACTGAA.

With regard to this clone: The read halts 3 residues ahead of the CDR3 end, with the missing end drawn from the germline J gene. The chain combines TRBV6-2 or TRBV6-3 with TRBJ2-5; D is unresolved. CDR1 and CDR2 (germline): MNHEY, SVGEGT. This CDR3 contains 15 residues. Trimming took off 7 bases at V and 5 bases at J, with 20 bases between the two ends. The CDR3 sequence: CASKRTTLPSETQYF. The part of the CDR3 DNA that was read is TGTGCCAGCAAAAGAACTACCCTCCCTTCCGAGACC.

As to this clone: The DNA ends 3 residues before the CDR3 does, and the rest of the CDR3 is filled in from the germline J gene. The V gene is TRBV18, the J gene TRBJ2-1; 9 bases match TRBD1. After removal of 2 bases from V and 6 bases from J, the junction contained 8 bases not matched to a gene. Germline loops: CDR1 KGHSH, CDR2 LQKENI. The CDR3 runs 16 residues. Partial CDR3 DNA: TGTGCCAGCTCACCAATTCGACAGGGGGAAGGCAATGAG. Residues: CASSPIRQGEGNE. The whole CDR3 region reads CASSPIRQGEGNEQFF.

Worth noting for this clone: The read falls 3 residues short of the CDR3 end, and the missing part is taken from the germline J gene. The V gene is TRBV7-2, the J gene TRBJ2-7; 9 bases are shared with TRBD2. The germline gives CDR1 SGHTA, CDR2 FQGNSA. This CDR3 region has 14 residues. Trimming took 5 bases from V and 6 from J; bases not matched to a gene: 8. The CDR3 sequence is CASSKSGGSAEQYF. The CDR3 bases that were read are TGTGCCAGCAGCAAAAGCGGGGGGTCGGCCGAG. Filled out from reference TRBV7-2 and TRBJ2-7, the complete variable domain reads GAGVSQSPSNKVTEKGKDVELRCDPISGHTALYWYRQSLGQGLEFLIYFQGNSAPDKSGLPSDRFSAERTGGSVSTLTIQRTQQEDSAVYLCASSKSGGSAEQYFGPGTRLTVT.

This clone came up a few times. The covered CDR3 bases are TGTGCCAGCAGCTTAGTACAGGACACTCAAGAGACC. This encodes CASSLVQDTQET. The full CDR3 protein is CASSLVQDTQETQYF. The chain couples TRBV7-9 to TRBJ2-5; D may be TRBD1 (5 bases). The read ends 3 residues early relative to the CDR3; the germline J gene fills the gap. The germline V gene encodes CDR1 SEHNR and CDR2 FQNEAQ (reference sequence). This CDR3 is 15 amino acids long. Trimming pared 1 base from V and 2 bases from J, leaving 11 bases between.

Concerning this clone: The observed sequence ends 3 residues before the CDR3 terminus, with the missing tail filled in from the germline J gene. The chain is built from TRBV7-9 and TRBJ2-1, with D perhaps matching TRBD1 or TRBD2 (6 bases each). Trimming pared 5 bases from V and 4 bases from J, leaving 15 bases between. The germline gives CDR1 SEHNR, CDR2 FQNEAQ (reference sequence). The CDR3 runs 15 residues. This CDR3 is CASSAWRDTYNEQFF. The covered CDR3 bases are TGTGCCAGCAGCGCTTGGCGGGACACATACAATGAG.

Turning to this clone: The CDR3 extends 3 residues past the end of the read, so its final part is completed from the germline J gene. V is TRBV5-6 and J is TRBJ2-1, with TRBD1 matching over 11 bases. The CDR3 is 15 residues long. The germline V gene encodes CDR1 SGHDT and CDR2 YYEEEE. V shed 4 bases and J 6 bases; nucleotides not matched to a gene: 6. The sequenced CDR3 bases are TGTGCCAGCAGCACCGGACAGGGGGCTTTCAATGAG. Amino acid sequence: CASSTGQGAFNE. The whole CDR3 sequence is CASSTGQGAFNEQFF. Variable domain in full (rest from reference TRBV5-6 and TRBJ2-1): DAGVTQSPTHLIKTRGQQVTLRCSPKSGHDTVSWYQQALGQGPQFIFQYYEEEERQRGNFPDRFSGHQFPNYSSELNVNALLLGDSALYLCASSTGQGAFNEQFFGPGTRLTVL.

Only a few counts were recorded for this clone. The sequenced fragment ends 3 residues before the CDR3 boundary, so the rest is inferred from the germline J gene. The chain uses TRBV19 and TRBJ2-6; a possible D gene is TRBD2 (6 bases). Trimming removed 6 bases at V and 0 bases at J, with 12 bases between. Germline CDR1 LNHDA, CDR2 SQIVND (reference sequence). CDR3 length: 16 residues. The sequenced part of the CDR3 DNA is TGTGCCAGTAGACCGGGACTCAGCTCTGGGGCCAACGTC. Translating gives CASRPGLSSGANV. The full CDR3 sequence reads CASRPGLSSGANVLTF. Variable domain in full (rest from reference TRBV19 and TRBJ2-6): DGGITQSPKYLFRKEGQNVTLSCEQNLNHDAMYWYRQDPGQGLRLIYYSQIVNDFQKGDIAEGYSVSREKKESFPLTVTSAQKNPTAFYLCASRPGLSSGANVLTFGAGSRLTVL.

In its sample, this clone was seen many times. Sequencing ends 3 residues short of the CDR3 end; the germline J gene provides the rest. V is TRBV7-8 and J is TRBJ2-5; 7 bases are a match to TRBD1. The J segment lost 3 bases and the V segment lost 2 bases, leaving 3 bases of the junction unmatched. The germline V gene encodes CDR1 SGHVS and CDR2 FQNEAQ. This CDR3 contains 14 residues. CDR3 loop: CASSLTTGEETQYF. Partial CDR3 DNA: TGTGCCAGCAGCTTAACTACAGGGGAAGAGACC.

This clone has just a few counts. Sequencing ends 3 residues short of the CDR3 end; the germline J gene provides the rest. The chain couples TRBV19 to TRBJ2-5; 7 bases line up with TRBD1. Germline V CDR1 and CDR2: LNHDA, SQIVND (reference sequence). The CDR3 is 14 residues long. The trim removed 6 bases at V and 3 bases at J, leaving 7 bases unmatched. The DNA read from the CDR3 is TGTGCCAGTAGACACCGGGACAGAGAAGAGACC. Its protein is CASRHRDREET. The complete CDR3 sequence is CASRHRDREETQYF.

The part of the CDR3 DNA that was read is TGTGCCAGCTCAGGGAACCGGGGGAATAATTCACCC. Amino acid sequence: CASSGNRGNNSP. The whole CDR3 is CASSGNRGNNSPLHF. The gene calls are TRBV18 and TRBJ1-6, with D tentatively TRBD1 (5 bases). The read terminates 3 residues before the CDR3 end, so the remaining end is supplied by the germline J gene. Germline V lookup: CDR1 KGHSH, CDR2 LQKENI. Deletions cut 5 bases from V and 5 bases from J, with 13 bases between. This CDR3 has 15 amino acids.

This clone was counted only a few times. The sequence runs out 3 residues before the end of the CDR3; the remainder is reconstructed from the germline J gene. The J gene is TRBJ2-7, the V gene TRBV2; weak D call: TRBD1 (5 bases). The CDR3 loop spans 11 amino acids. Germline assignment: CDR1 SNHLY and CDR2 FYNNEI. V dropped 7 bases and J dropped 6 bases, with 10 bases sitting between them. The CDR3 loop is CASNNRGEQYF. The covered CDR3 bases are TGTGCCAGCAATAATAGGGGCGAG.

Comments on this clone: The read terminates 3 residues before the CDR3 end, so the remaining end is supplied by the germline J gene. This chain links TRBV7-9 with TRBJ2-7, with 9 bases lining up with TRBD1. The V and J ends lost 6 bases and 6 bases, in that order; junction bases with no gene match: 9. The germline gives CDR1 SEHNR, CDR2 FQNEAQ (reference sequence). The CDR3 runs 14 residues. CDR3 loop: CASSLGQGFAEQYF. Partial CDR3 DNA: TGTGCCAGCAGTTTGGGACAGGGATTTGCCGAG.

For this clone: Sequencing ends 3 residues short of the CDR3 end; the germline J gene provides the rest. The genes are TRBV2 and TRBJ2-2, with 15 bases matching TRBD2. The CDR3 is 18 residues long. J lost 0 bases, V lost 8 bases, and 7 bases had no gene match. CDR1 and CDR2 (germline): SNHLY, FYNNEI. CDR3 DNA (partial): TGTGCCAGCTCCGGGACTAGCGGGGGGCACGCGAACACCGGGGAG. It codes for CASSGTSGGHANTGE. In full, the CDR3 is CASSGTSGGHANTGELFF.

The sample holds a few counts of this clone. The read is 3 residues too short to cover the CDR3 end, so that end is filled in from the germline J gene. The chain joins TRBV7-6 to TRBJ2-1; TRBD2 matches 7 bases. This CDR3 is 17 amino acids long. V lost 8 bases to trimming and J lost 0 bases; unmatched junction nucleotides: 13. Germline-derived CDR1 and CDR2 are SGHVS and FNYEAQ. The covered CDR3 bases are TGTGCCAGCCGCGGGGCTAGCGGTAGGAGCTCCTACAATGAG. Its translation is CASRGASGRSSYNE. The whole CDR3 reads CASRGASGRSSYNEQFF.

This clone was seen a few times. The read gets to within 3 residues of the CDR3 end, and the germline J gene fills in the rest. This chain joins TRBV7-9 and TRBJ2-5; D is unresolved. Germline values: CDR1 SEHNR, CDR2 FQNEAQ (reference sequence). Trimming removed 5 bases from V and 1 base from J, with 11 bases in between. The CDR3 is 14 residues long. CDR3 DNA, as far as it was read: TGTGCCAGCAGCGGGCAGATACTCCAAGAGACC. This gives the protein CASSGQILQET. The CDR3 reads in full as CASSGQILQETQYF.

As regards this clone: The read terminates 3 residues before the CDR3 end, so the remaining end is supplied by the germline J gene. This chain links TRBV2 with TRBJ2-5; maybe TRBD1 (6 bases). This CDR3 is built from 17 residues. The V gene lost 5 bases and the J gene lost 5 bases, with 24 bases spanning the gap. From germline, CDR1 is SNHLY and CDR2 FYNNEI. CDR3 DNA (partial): TGTGCCAGCAGTCGGTGGGGGCAAGAGGTCCCAGATGAGACC. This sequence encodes CASSRWGQEVPDET. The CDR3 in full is CASSRWGQEVPDETQYF.

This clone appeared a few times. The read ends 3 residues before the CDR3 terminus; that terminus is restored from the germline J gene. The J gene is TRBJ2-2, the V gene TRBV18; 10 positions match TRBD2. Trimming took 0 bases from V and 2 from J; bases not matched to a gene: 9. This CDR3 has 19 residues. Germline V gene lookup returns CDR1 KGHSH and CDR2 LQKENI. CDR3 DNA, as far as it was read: TGTGCCAGCTCACCACCCCTCCGAGGACTAGCGGAAAACACCGGGGAG. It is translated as CASSPPLRGLAENTGE. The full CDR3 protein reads CASSPPLRGLAENTGELFF.